The source of this TCR beta chain is a study of response to subunit inactivated influenza vaccine. There are 17 residues in the CDR3. The germline V gene has CDR1 KGHSH and CDR2 LQKENI. TCRdb re-derived calls from the RT-PCR reads in MiXCR, one entry per CDR3 protein. The table shows approximately 500,000 distinct CDR3 sequences, with 13% to 15% occurring only once. As regards this clonotype: The antigen is undetermined. A junction end diverges from the germline sequence, so it may reflect a read error.

Study-level results: Each seasonal influenza vaccination, the authors suggested, recruits few new T cells.

The genes are TRBV18 and TRBJ2-3, with 9 bases fitting TRBD1. The clonotype was recovered from a man aged 50 or older who received an inactivated influenza vaccine. Specimen: PBMCs from blood, collected 12 days after vaccination. CDR3 loop: CAISPIPGQGGTDTQYF. As DNA, the CDR3 is TGTGCCATCTCACCCATCCCGGGACAGGGAGGAACAGATACGCAGTATTTT. Full variable domain (missing parts from reference TRBV18 and TRBJ2-3): NAGVMQNPRHLVRRRGQEARLRCSPMKGHSHVYWYRQLPEEGLKFMVYLQKENIIDESGMPKERFSAEFPKEGPSILRIQQVVRGDSAAYFCAISPIPGQGGTDTQYFGPGTRLTVL.